This TCR beta chain was profiled in a study of response to subunit inactivated influenza vaccine (dated by TCRdb to the late 2010s). For context, the study as a whole: To follow how T cells responded to a trivalent subunit inactivated influenza vaccine, the researchers relied on deep quantitative profiling of the T cell receptor repertoire. Findings and caveats that apply to the study as a whole: The authors proposed that each seasonal influenza vaccination may bring in only a limited number of new T cells.

The table lists this clonotype with a few counts. What antigen it recognizes has not been identified. No much larger clonotype is one base removed from it; base qualities were not supplied. V trim: 6 bases; J trim: 0 bases; unmatched bases: 4. The CDR3, from cysteine to phenylalanine, totals 15 residues. Only the CDR3 part of the read is kept: 45 bases, read in frame from the first base. The germline V gene encodes CDR1 MNHEY and CDR2 SVGEGT. The method was RT-PCR. Sequencing took place on an Illumina HiSeq 2500. TCRdb took the public reads, trimmed them with fastp at Q25, ran MiXCR for clone calling and kept in-frame beta chains. Identical CDR3 proteins give one entry, which carries the most common genes and DNA. The sample table holds 500,000 to 600,000 distinct CDR3 sequences, of which roughly 8.2% were seen once. The ten most abundant clones make up 10% to 15% of the sample.

The sequence was obtained from a man aged 50-75 years who received an inactivated influenza vaccine. Donor details come from another sample of the same person, matched by shared clones. Source: PBMCs from blood, taken about 23 months after vaccination. In this chain, TRBV6-2 or TRBV6-3 is recombined with TRBJ2-7, with 11 junctional bases fitting TRBD1. CDR3 loop: CASRRDRGSSYEQYF. Here is the DNA: TGTGCCAGCAGAAGGGACAGGGGGAGCTCCTACGAGCAGTACTTC.